These T cell receptor beta chains were read from a single sample in a study of T cells expressing NK-cell markers. Following a re-call of the 5' RACE reads, TCRdb has one entry per CDR3 protein and lacks DNA. With approximately 380,000 distinct CDR3 sequences in the sample, the ten largest clones hold around 4.9%. What was sequenced was blood T cells: a sorted CD56 or NKG2C T cell subset, CD4+ or CD8+ T cells, or bulk PBMC T cells (not recorded which). The receptor source for this set is a man aged 18-75 years in good health. Each CDR3 is given with its conserved first and last residue.

V gene: TRBV5-1; J gene: TRBJ2-1; CDR3 protein: CASSLRALAGGTYNEQFF
V gene: TRBV29-1; J gene: TRBJ2-7; CDR3 protein: CSVDLGDRESYEQYF
V gene: TRBV11-1; J gene: TRBJ2-3; CDR3 protein: CASSLAVMAGRGADTQYF
V gene: TRBV2; J gene: TRBJ2-2; CDR3 protein: CASSGPASNTGELFF
V gene: TRBV18; J gene: TRBJ1-1; CDR3 protein: CASSPNGVGTEAFF
V gene: TRBV5-1; J gene: TRBJ2-1; CDR3 protein: CASSLAGRLGSYNEQFF
V gene: TRBV11-3; J gene: TRBJ2-3; CDR3 protein: CASSSGLGSSTAFYRTDTQYF
V gene: TRBV15; J gene: TRBJ2-5; CDR3 protein: CATSRRRVGGQETQYF
V gene: TRBV25-1; J gene: TRBJ1-4; CDR3 protein: CASRWGSNEKLFF
V gene: TRBV21-1; J gene: TRBJ2-1; CDR3 protein: CASSRVLSGVSYNEQFF
V gene: TRBV3-1; J gene: TRBJ1-3; CDR3 protein: CASGQGNTIYF
V gene: TRBV7-2; J gene: TRBJ2-1; CDR3 protein: CASSLLFWTAIGRSSYNEQFF
V gene: TRBV27; J gene: TRBJ2-3; CDR3 protein: CASSSRGLAQYF
V gene: TRBV6-5; J gene: TRBJ2-7; CDR3 protein: CASSYSGQGARTEQYF
V gene: TRBV6-1; J gene: TRBJ2-5; CDR3 protein: CASSEGVGPETQYF
V gene: TRBV6-5; J gene: TRBJ2-7; CDR3 protein: CASSFAPGRENEQYF
V gene: TRBV7-2; J gene: TRBJ2-7; CDR3 protein: CASSLGPNPYEQYF
V gene: TRBV9; J gene: TRBJ2-5; CDR3 protein: CASSTGTSGQETQYF
V gene: TRBV10-3; J gene: TRBJ2-5; CDR3 protein: CAISELDTGTQYF
V gene: TRBV11-2; J gene: TRBJ2-6; CDR3 protein: CASSPRTGGAVSGANVLTF
V gene: TRBV5-1; J gene: TRBJ1-2; CDR3 protein: CASSLDSNLGYTF
V gene: TRBV20-1; J gene: TRBJ2-1; CDR3 protein: CSASGRGYNEQFF
V gene: TRBV11-3; J gene: TRBJ2-1; CDR3 protein: CASSSTGNSYNEQFF
V gene: TRBV3-1; J gene: TRBJ1-1; CDR3 protein: CASSNRRRVTEAFF
V gene: TRBV9; J gene: TRBJ2-2; CDR3 protein: CASNGGPVPGELFF
V gene: TRBV7-3; J gene: TRBJ2-5; CDR3 protein: CASSKGPSQETQYF
V gene: TRBV30; J gene: TRBJ2-5; CDR3 protein: CAWSKGAETQYF
V gene: TRBV27; J gene: TRBJ1-2; CDR3 protein: CASSLKGQGYGYTF
V gene: TRBV25-1; J gene: TRBJ1-4; CDR3 protein: CASRARGRANEKLFF
V gene: TRBV5-1; J gene: TRBJ2-4; CDR3 protein: CASSVGIRDRTYF
V gene: TRBV27; J gene: TRBJ1-2; CDR3 protein: CASSFRRESYGYTF
V gene: TRBV12-3/TRBV12-4; J gene: TRBJ1-1; CDR3 protein: CAAGVPSTEAFF
V gene: TRBV5-4; J gene: TRBJ2-1; CDR3 protein: CASSSSGGGTRNEQFF
V gene: TRBV6-1; J gene: TRBJ2-7; CDR3 protein: CAPTRADSNYEQYF
V gene: TRBV20-1; J gene: TRBJ1-5; CDR3 protein: CSATTLEGISSGQPQHF
V gene: TRBV15; J gene: TRBJ2-2; CDR3 protein: CATSIVMGQRTTGELFF
V gene: TRBV10-3; J gene: TRBJ2-1; CDR3 protein: CAISDLLASYNEQFF
V gene: TRBV27; J gene: TRBJ2-5; CDR3 protein: CASSFSGVGETQYF
V gene: TRBV3-1; J gene: TRBJ2-7; CDR3 protein: CASTRAGFYEQYF
V gene: TRBV6-6; J gene: TRBJ1-1; CDR3 protein: CASSYVVWAFF
V gene: TRBV29-1; J gene: TRBJ1-1; CDR3 protein: CSVVWVRQNTEAFF
V gene: TRBV11-2; J gene: TRBJ2-5; CDR3 protein: CASSPGGREGETQYF
V gene: TRBV7-8; J gene: TRBJ2-2; CDR3 protein: CASSPRKYNTGGALTGELFF